This TCR beta chain was profiled in a study of blood T cells in healthy people across ages. Turning to this clonotype: The target antigen is unknown.

Alongside a J-beta primer mix, a sample-barcoded 5' primer served in a second PCR lasting about 6 to 12 cycles. TCRdb fed the 5' RACE reads into MiXCR, producing one record per CDR3 protein. This sample has hundreds of thousands of distinct CDR3 sequences; about 61% occur once, and the top ten carry about a quarter. Per-sample yields of isolated PBMCs were at least 6.5 million. Findings of the study overall: The donors' CMV status was not determined, possibly confounding changes in expanded clonotypes. Diversity figures based on one million T cells were deemed too low.

Trimming removed 5 bases from V and 7 bases from J; junction bases left unmatched: 8. The CDR3 sequence is 14 residues long. Sequenced input: blood. The chain uses TRBV12-3 or TRBV12-4 and TRBJ1-5; 7 nucleotides match TRBD1. This TCR derives from a man aged 40-49 years in good health. This CDR3 is CASSRTGARQPQHF. As DNA, the CDR3 is TGTGCCAGCAGTCGTACAGGGGCTAGGCAGCCCCAGCATTTT.